This record covers a single TCR beta chain. The data were taken from a study of blood T cells in healthy people across ages. Alongside a J-beta primer mix, a sample-barcoded 5' primer served in a second PCR lasting about 7 to 11 cycles. MiXCR was run by TCRdb on the 5' RACE reads, yielding one entry per CDR3 protein. There are about 1.8 million distinct CDR3 sequences in the sample; around 48% occur only once, and approximately 2.1% lies in the top ten. Isolated per sample were at least 6 million PBMCs. Germline V gene lookup returns CDR1 LGHDT and CDR2 YNNKEL (reference sequence). V lost 1 base to trimming and J lost 2 bases, with 14 bases between them. This CDR3 has 16 residues.

Sequencing was carried out using blood. The chain has TRBV3-1 and TRBJ2-5, with D tentatively TRBD1 (5 bases). This clonotype was sampled from a woman in her thirties or forties in good health. The CDR3 sequence is CASSQVLQAGQETQYF. The CDR3 nucleotides are TGTGCCAGCAGCCAAGTGTTACAGGCCGGACAAGAGACCCAGTACTTC.